These 30 T cell receptor beta chains share one sample of origin, sequenced in a study of blood T cell repertoires in COVID-19. Measured with immunoSEQ multiplex PCR; TCRdb has only the in-frame clones, and not every one. The data show a few hundred thousand clones, over 80% seen once. Input material: PBMCs or T cells enriched from blood (not recorded which). The origin of the receptors is a woman aged 45-59 years who had recovered from COVID-19.

This clone was recorded once. V usage is TRBV11-2 and J usage is TRBJ2-2, with D possibly being TRBD1 (6 bases). This CDR3 is 17 amino acids long. V was cut by 4 bases and J by 0 bases, with 15 bases left in between. Germline-derived CDR1 and CDR2 are SGHAT and FQNNGV. The CDR3 reads CASSSQTGWANTGELFF. The CDR3, as DNA: TGTGCCAGCAGCTCCCAAACAGGGTGGGCGAACACCGGGGAGCTGTTTTTT.

V and J are TRBV9 and TRBJ1-1; maybe TRBD1 (5 bases). From germline, CDR1 is SGDLS and CDR2 YYNGEE. Trimming took off 2 bases at V and 4 bases at J, with 15 bases between the two ends. CDR3 size: 15 residues. CDR3 sequence: CASSVDPLRGTEAFF. DNA for the CDR3: TGTGCCAGCAGCGTTGACCCCTTAAGGGGCACTGAAGCTTTCTTT.

The rearrangement joins TRBV9 to TRBJ1-4; D gene uncertain. The ends were cut back, 0 bases at V and 8 bases at J, with 14 bases in the middle. CDR1 and CDR2 from the germline V gene are SGDLS and YYNGEE. The CDR3 length is 15 residues. CDR3: CASSVAPSGEEKLFF. The CDR3 region has the DNA TGTGCCAGCAGCGTAGCACCTTCTGGAGAAGAAAAACTGTTTTTT. Full variable domain (missing parts from reference TRBV9 and TRBJ1-4): DSGVTQTPKHLITATGQRVTLRCSPRSGDLSVYWYQQSLDQGLQFLIQYYNGEERAKGNILERFSAQQFPDLHSELNLSSLELGDSALYFCASSVAPSGEEKLFFGSGTQLSVL.

The V and J genes are TRBV7-9 and TRBJ1-1; 7 bases agree with TRBD1. Germline trimming cut 1 base from V and 0 bases from J; bases unmatched to any gene: 2. The CDR3 sequence is 15 residues long. Germline assignment: CDR1 SEHNR and CDR2 FQNEAQ (reference sequence). CDR3 nucleotide sequence: TGTGCCAGCAGCTTAGAAGGGGGCTTGAACACTGAAGCTTTCTTT. It specifies CASSLEGGLNTEAFF.

The chain uses TRBV27 and TRBJ2-5; TRBD2 matches 8 bases. V lost 1 base and J lost 5; bases outside the gene matches: 12. The CDR3 spans 17 residues. CDR1 and CDR2 from the germline V gene are MNHEY and SMNVEV (reference sequence). The CDR3 nucleotides are TGTGCCAGCAGTTTATTAGGAATTGAGCGGGAGTCTGAGACCCAGTACTTC. Residues: CASSLLGIERESETQYF.

J is TRBJ1-3 and V is TRBV2; D is uncertain. The CDR3 is 15 amino acids. V dropped 6 bases and J dropped 0 bases, with 12 bases sitting between them. The germline V gene encodes CDR1 SNHLY and CDR2 FYNNEI. The CDR3 sequence is CASSQQRSSGNTIYF. The CDR3 nucleotides read TGTGCCAGCAGCCAGCAAAGGAGCTCTGGAAACACCATATATTTT.

This sequence joins TRBV3-1 (or the pseudogene TRBV3-2) and TRBJ1-4; 9 nucleotides align to TRBD1. CDR1 LGHDT and CDR2 YNNKEL come from the germline V gene (reference sequence). CDR3 size: 15 residues. J lost 8 bases, V lost 3 bases, and 7 bases had no gene match. Here the CDR3 DNA reads TGTGCCAGCAGCCAGACTCGGACAGGGGTGGAAAAACTGTTTTTT. Its protein product is CASSQTRTGVEKLFF.

V is TRBV11-2 and J is TRBJ2-1, with TRBD2 matching over 7 bases. The CDR3 runs 16 residues. V lost 5 bases and J lost 0; bases outside the gene matches: 7. CDR1 and CDR2 (germline): SGHAT, FQNNGV. As DNA, the CDR3 is TGTGCCAGCAGCCGTAAAACGGGGGGCTCCTACAATGAGCAGTTCTTC. It translates to CASSRKTGGSYNEQFF.

This clone was observed a few times. This sequence joins TRBV4-3 and TRBJ1-4; 7 bases are shared with TRBD1. Germline V gives CDR1 LGHNA, CDR2 YSLEER. V gave up 1 base and J gave up 7 bases; unmatched junction bases: 3. This CDR3 has 14 residues. CDR3 loop: CASSQGWDSEKLFF. CDR3 sequence (DNA): TGCGCCAGCAGCCAAGGGTGGGACAGTGAAAAACTGTTTTTT.

The chain is built from TRBV25-1 and TRBJ2-1, with 8 bases that match TRBD2. The CDR3 loop spans 17 amino acids. V lost 3 bases to trimming and J lost 6 bases; unmatched junction nucleotides: 13. Per the germline V gene, CDR1 is MGHDK and CDR2 is SYGVNS. For the CDR3, the DNA is TGTGCCAGCAGTGATTCGTTCGCGGGACTAGACGTCAATGAGCAGTTCTTC. Translating it yields CASSDSFAGLDVNEQFF.

CDR3 region: CASSLRTSGSNEQFF. CDR3 bases: TGTGCCAGCAGTCTTCGGACTAGCGGGAGCAATGAGCAGTTCTTC. This sequence joins TRBV6-5 and TRBJ2-1; 13 bases map to TRBD2. Germline values: CDR1 MNHEY, CDR2 SVGAGI. The ends lost 5 bases at V and 6 bases at J; junction bases unmatched: 4. The CDR3 consists of 15 residues.

The gene calls are TRBV29-1 and TRBJ2-1; weak D call: TRBD1 (5 bases). Trimming pared 4 bases from V and 3 bases from J, leaving 13 bases between. The CDR3 contains 14 residues. Per the germline V gene, CDR1 is SQVTM and CDR2 is ANQGSEA. The CDR3 nucleotides are TGCAGCGTTGGATCGGACACGTACTACAATGAGCAGTTCTTC. Translating gives CSVGSDTYYNEQFF.

The rearrangement uses TRBV7-2 and TRBJ1-4, with 7 positions matching TRBD1. Germline assignment: CDR1 SGHTA and CDR2 FQGNSA. This CDR3 is 14 amino acids long. Germline trimming cut 7 bases from V and 5 bases from J; bases unmatched to any gene: 7. For the CDR3, the DNA is TGTGCCAGCAAAGTAGGGACAGACAATGAAAAACTGTTTTTT. Translation: CASKVGTDNEKLFF.

V is TRBV3-1 (or the pseudogene TRBV3-2) and J is TRBJ2-1, with 7 bases fitting TRBD1. The CDR3 has 16 amino acids. Germline trimming cut 4 bases from V and 0 bases from J; bases unmatched to any gene: 6. Germline loops: CDR1 LGHDT, CDR2 YNNKEL (reference sequence). This chain's CDR3 is CASSRDRTSSYNEQFF. The CDR3 DNA follows: TGTGCCAGCAGCCGGGACAGAACGAGCTCCTACAATGAGCAGTTCTTC.

The chain uses TRBV4-3 and TRBJ2-1, with 11 bases that match TRBD2. Germline loops: CDR1 LGHNA, CDR2 YSLEER. J lost 0 bases, V lost 2 bases, and 15 bases had no gene match. CDR3 size: 21 residues. CDR3 sequence (DNA): TGCGCCAGCAGCCAAACCCCCCGAGCTAGCGGGAGGCTTCCCTCCTACAATGAGCAGTTCTTC. Amino acids: CASSQTPRASGRLPSYNEQFF.

V and J are TRBV19 and TRBJ2-2; weak D call: TRBD2 (6 bases). V dropped 3 bases and J dropped 4 bases, with 15 bases sitting between them. CDR1 LNHDA and CDR2 SQIVND come from the germline V gene (reference sequence). The CDR3 extends over 16 amino acids. CDR3 DNA sequence: TGTGCCAGTAGTATGCGGTTGGGTAGCGGCACCGGGGAGCTGTTTTTT. This encodes CASSMRLGSGTGELFF. The variable domain in full, completed from reference TRBV19 and TRBJ2-2, reads DGGITQSPKYLFRKEGQNVTLSCEQNLNHDAMYWYRQDPGQGLRLIYYSQIVNDFQKGDIAEGYSVSREKKESFPLTVTSAQKNPTAFYLCASSMRLGSGTGELFFGEGSRLTVL.

This rearrangement joins TRBV28 to TRBJ2-7; 9 nucleotides line up with TRBD1. Germline-derived CDR1 and CDR2 are MDHEN and SYDVKM. V lost 2 bases, J lost 5 bases, and 10 bases stayed unmatched. The CDR3 totals 16 residues. In DNA, the CDR3 is TGTGCCAGCAGTTTAATTCCCGGGACAGGGACCCACGAGCAGTACTTC. It translates to CASSLIPGTGTHEQYF.

The chain couples TRBV29-1 to TRBJ1-1; D gene unclear. V was pared by 2 bases and J by 8 bases, with 6 bases between. This CDR3 is built from 10 residues. CDR1 SQVTM and CDR2 ANQGSEA come from the germline V gene. The CDR3 DNA is TGCAGCGTTGAACAGGTAGAAGCTTTCTTT. Protein: CSVEQVEAFF. Together with reference TRBV29-1 and TRBJ1-1, the CDR3 gives the full variable domain: SAVISQKPSRDICQRGTSLTIQCQVDSQVTMMFWYRQQPGQSLTLIATANQGSEATYESGFVIDKFPISRPNLTFSTLTVSNMSPEDSSIYLCSVEQVEAFFGQGTRLTVV.

The CDR3 is CAWTGGANQPQHF. The CDR3 DNA is TGTGCCTGGACAGGGGGTGCCAATCAGCCCCAGCATTTT. The chain couples TRBV30 to TRBJ1-5, with 7 bases matching TRBD1. This CDR3 has 13 amino acids. V trimming: 4 bases; J trimming: 3 bases; junction bases outside the gene matches: 3. Germline CDR1 and CDR2: GTSNPN and SVGIG (reference sequence).

This chain links TRBV15 with TRBJ1-5; D is unresolved. The CDR3 has 13 amino acids. The germline V gene has CDR1 LNHNV and CDR2 YYDKDF (reference sequence). V lost 2 bases and J lost 5, with 7 bases in between. DNA for the CDR3: TGTGCCACCAGCAGACATCGGGATCAGCCCCAGCATTTT. Translated: CATSRHRDQPQHF.

This chain links TRBV19 with TRBJ1-3, with 8 bases that match TRBD1. This CDR3 has 16 residues. From germline, CDR1 is LNHDA and CDR2 SQIVND (reference sequence). After removal of 5 bases from V and 0 bases from J, the junction contained 6 bases not matched to a gene. CDR3 coding DNA: TGTGCCAGTAGTCCACTACAGGGGGACTCTGGAAACACCATATATTTT. Protein: CASSPLQGDSGNTIYF.

Note on this clone: In the same sample, other DNA sequences code for this CDR3. The CDR3 DNA sequence: TGTGCCAGCAGTTACCCGGGACAAGGCTATGGCTACACCTTC. It encodes CASSYPGQGYGYTF. The chain joins TRBV6-6 to TRBJ1-2; tentatively, D is TRBD1 (6 bases). Germline V gene data show CDR1 as MNHNY and CDR2 as SVGAGI (reference sequence). This CDR3 has 14 amino acids. V lost 2 bases, J lost 4 bases, and 11 bases lay in between.

The V gene is TRBV19, the J gene TRBJ1-1, with 10 bases that match TRBD1. This CDR3 has 15 residues. Looked up from germline, CDR1 is LNHDA and CDR2 is SQIVND (reference sequence). Unmatched junction bases numbered 8, after V lost 5 bases and J lost 5 bases. CDR3 protein: CASSPRTGGRTEAFF. DNA of the CDR3: TGTGCCAGTAGTCCCCGGACAGGGGGAAGGACTGAAGCTTTCTTT.

This clone has a count of ten or more. The genes are TRBV14 and TRBJ2-3; tentative D call: TRBD2 (5 bases). V was shortened by 4 bases and J by 5 bases, with 22 bases between the two germline ends. CDR1 and CDR2 (germline): SGHDN, FVKESK. The CDR3 consists of 17 residues. The DNA of the CDR3 is TGTGCCAGCAGCCGCCGACTGAGGACTGAGTCGGAAGATACGCAGTATTTT. Amino acid sequence: CASSRRLRTESEDTQYF.

V is TRBV6-5 and J is TRBJ1-2; 7 bases agree with TRBD1. This CDR3 spans 16 amino acids. The germline gives CDR1 MNHEY, CDR2 SVGAGI. The J segment lost 2 bases and the V segment lost 0 bases, leaving 6 bases of the junction unmatched. The CDR3 protein is CASSYSTPQGNYGYTF. Written as DNA, the CDR3 is TGTGCCAGCAGTTACTCAACCCCACAGGGGAACTATGGCTACACCTTC.

V usage is TRBV3-1 (or the pseudogene TRBV3-2) and J usage is TRBJ2-5; D gene uncertain. Germline V gene sequence: CDR1 LGHDT, CDR2 YNNKEL (reference sequence). Trimming shortened V by 4 bases and J by 3 bases, and 12 bases separated the two germline ends. CDR3 size: 14 residues. The CDR3 nucleotides are TGTGCCAGCAGCCCCACTCCGCTCGAAGAGACCCAGTACTTC. This sequence encodes CASSPTPLEETQYF.

The chain's CDR3 is CASSYGFSGYEQYF. DNA for the CDR3: TGTGCCAGCAGTTACGGTTTTTCGGGCTACGAGCAGTACTTC. The chain couples TRBV6-2 or TRBV6-3 to TRBJ2-7, with D hard to call. V was clipped by 2 bases and J by 3 bases, with 11 bases between them. The CDR3 covers 14 residues. Per germline, CDR1 MNHEY and CDR2 SVGEGT.

CDR3 amino acids: CASSLATGARGYEQYF. The CDR3 DNA follows: TGTGCCAGCAGCTTAGCGACAGGGGCAAGGGGCTACGAGCAGTACTTC. V usage is TRBV7-9 and J usage is TRBJ2-7; 8 nucleotides line up with TRBD1. V was clipped by 0 bases and J by 3 bases; unmatched bases: 7. The germline CDR1 and CDR2 sequences are SEHNR and FQNEAQ (reference sequence). The CDR3 extends over 16 amino acids.

The V call is TRBV9, the J call TRBJ1-1; possible D gene TRBD1, 6 bases. Germline CDR1 SGDLS, CDR2 YYNGEE. Trimming cost V 3 bases and J 11 bases, with 17 bases left between them. The CDR3 runs to 13 residues. CDR3 coding DNA: TGTGCCAGCAGCGCGGTACCACAGGGATGGGCTTTCTTT. Its protein is CASSAVPQGWAFF.

This clone came up once. This sequence joins TRBV4-3 and TRBJ2-1; the match to TRBD2 covers 11 bases. The CDR3 spans 17 residues. Losses at the gene ends were 2 bases for V and 1 base for J; bases not matched to a gene: 4. Germline assignment: CDR1 LGHNA and CDR2 YSLEER. The CDR3 DNA is TGCGCCAGCAGCCAATCAAGACTAGCGGGGTCCTACAATGAGCAGTTCTTC. This codes for CASSQSRLAGSYNEQFF.